This T cell receptor beta chain was found in a study of vaccination and CD4 T cells after COVID-19. Sample treatment: approximately nine-day PBMC culture with coronavirus spike peptide pools or control peptides (ViraFEST assay). An Oncomine TCR Beta short-read assay was used to sequence the DNA from cultured CD4+ T cells. One entry per CDR3 protein, called by TCRdb with MiXCR from the PCR reads. Of approximately 4,000 distinct CDR3 sequences in the sample, about 37% were seen once. This clonotype has a handful of counts. The target antigen is unknown. This clonotype originated in a human donor who had recovered from COVID-19. Sequences were obtained from CD4+ T cells from blood, cultured in vitro.

CDR3: CATRGGAGGDTQYF. In nucleotides, the CDR3 is TGTGCCACCAGGGGAGGAGCGGGAGGGGATACGCAGTATTTT. The chain has TRBV7-9 and TRBJ2-3, with 10 bases that match TRBD2. In germline, CDR1 is SEHNR, CDR2 FQNEAQ (reference sequence). V lost 10 bases, J lost 6 bases, and 10 bases stayed unmatched. CDR3 length equals 14 residues.